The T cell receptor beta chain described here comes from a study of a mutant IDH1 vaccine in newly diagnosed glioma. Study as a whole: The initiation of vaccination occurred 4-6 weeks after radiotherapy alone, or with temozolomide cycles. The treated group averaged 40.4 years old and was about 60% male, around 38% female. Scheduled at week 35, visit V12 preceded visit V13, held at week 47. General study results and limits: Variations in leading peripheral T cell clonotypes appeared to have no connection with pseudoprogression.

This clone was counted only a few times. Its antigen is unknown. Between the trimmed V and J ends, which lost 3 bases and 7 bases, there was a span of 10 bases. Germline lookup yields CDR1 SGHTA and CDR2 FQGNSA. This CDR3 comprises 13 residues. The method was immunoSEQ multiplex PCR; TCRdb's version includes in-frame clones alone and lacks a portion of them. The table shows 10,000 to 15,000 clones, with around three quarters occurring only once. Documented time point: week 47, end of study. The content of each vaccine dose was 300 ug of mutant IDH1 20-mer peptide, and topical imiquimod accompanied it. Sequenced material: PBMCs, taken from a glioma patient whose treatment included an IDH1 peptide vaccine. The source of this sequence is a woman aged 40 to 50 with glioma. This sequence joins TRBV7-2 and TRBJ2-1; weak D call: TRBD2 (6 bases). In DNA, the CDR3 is TGTGCCAGCAGCTTGGGACTCCAGAATGAGCAGTTCTTC. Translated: CASSLGLQNEQFF.